This TCR beta chain was found in a study of blood T cell repertoires in COVID-19 (dated by TCRdb to about 2020). About the full investigation: Samples from collaborators originated in the United States, Italy and Spain and spanned both the acute and convalescent phases of COVID-19. The prospective study material was composed of cDNA or gDNA derived from T cells, B-cell-depleted T cells, or PBMCs. Deeply sampled blood TCRbeta repertoires from subjects exposed to, actively infected with, or recovered from COVID-19 were included in the dataset. The repertoires were released in a freely available public database meant as a resource for research on the immune response to SARS-CoV-2. The samples were drawn from the first 160 participants of the ongoing ImmuneRACE study and from roughly 1,300 subjects provided by 6 global collaborators. The sample metadata nearly always contained a de-identified subject ID, COVID-19 status, age in years and sex. Where available, HLA class I and class II types were obtained from metadata supplied by the sample provider rather than from assay-based typing.

Whole blood was collected in K2EDTA tubes by collaborating institutions according to the institutions' own protocols. For TCRbeta analysis, collaborator samples were shipped as frozen whole blood, as isolated PBMCs, or as DNA extracted from either sample type. This clone has more than one count but fewer than ten. What antigen it recognizes has not been identified. Base qualities are not at hand, and no much larger clone is one base apart. The CDR3 numbers 15 residues from cysteine through phenylalanine. Only the CDR3 part of the read is kept: 45 bases, read in frame from the first base. On the study overall, not on this receptor specifically: How much clinical and demographic metadata was included differed by source and by participant, and the metadata was provided uncurated.

TCRbeta CDR3 regions were amplified from genomic DNA using the immunoSEQ Assay, a bias-controlled multiplex PCR. Turning to the authors' computational methods: Within the assay, amplification of reference gene primers was used to estimate how many nucleated cells each sample contained. To quantify the absolute abundance of each unique TCRbeta CDR3 rearrangement, sequence reads were collapsed and filtered. For each sample, productive Simpson clonality was calculated by taking the square root of Simpson's diversity index across productive rearrangements. The source is immuneACCESS, and TCRdb retained only in-frame sequences with V and J called. Part of the clones is not carried over; for the studies checked, unresolved V genes explain less than half of this, and the remainder is unexplained. The V and J calls and clone size were taken over from that table, and D and trimming were inferred from the DNA. This sample is represented by tens of thousands of clones; roughly 80% of them were singletons. In total, the top ten clones hold approximately 10% of the sample.

This receptor chain uses TRBV21-1 and TRBJ1-6. TRBV21-1 is termed a pseudogene. This TCR derives from a human donor in a cohort sampled during active COVID-19. Sequencing input: peripheral blood. The sequenced DNA is TGTGCCAGCAGAGAGGGCTACTCCTATAATTCACCCCTCCACTTT. Translated, it gives CASREGYSYNSPLHF.